This is a list of T cell receptor beta chains from one sample in a study of OX40 agonist ivuxolimab in advanced cancers. The assay was immunoSEQ multiplex PCR, and TCRdb's table has in-frame clones only and misses some. The sample records tens of thousands of clones, roughly 87% being singletons. The starting material was CD4+ or CD8+ T cells sorted from blood, obtained in a trial of the OX40 agonist ivuxolimab. The source is an adult with an advanced solid tumor such as melanoma, head and neck, liver or kidney cancer. Each CDR3 is given with its conserved first and last residue. The order of the fields is clone size, J gene, V gene, D gene, CDR3 protein, CDR3 DNA. A D gene is named only where the DNA matches it firmly. Clone size, where shown, is once, few, many, or a class for clones that have expanded.

. TRBJ2-1 TRBV7-9 TRBD1 CASSPTDRATSYNEQFF TGTGCCAGCAGCCCCACGGACAGGGCGACCTCCTACAATGAGCAGTTCTTC
. TRBJ2-3 TRBV18 . CASSPELAPWSDTQYF TGTGCCAGCTCACCGGAACTAGCCCCATGGAGTGATACGCAGTATTTT
. TRBJ1-5 TRBV28 TRBD1 CASSGQGPNQPQHF TGTGCCAGCAGCGGACAGGGTCCAAATCAGCCCCAGCATTTT
. TRBJ2-5 TRBV30 . CAWSPGTWEQYF TGTGCCTGGAGCCCGGGGACGTGGGAGCAGTACTTC
once TRBJ1-2 TRBV5-6 . CASSGGNYGYTF TGTGCCAGCAGCGGGGGGAACTATGGCTACACCTTC
. TRBJ2-4 TRBV7-2 . CASSQGGGSKNIQYF TGTGCCAGCAGCCAGGGGGGAGGTTCCAAAAACATTCAGTACTTC
. TRBJ1-2 TRBV12-2 . CASRLVENGEVGYTF TGTGCAAGTCGCCTCGTCGAGAATGGGGAGGTTGGCTACACCTTC
. TRBJ2-6 TRBV4-1 TRBD1 CASSPSAATGGTGANVLTF TGCGCCAGCAGCCCCTCGGCCGCAACAGGGGGCACTGGGGCCAACGTCCTGACTTTC
. TRBJ1-5 TRBV7-8 . CASSLAGREPQHF TGTGCCAGCAGCTTAGCGGGCCGGGAGCCCCAGCATTTT
. TRBJ1-4 TRBV4-2 . CASSQPGRSENEKLFF TGTGCCAGCAGTCAACCGGGGCGGAGTGAAAACGAAAAACTGTTTTTT
. TRBJ2-3 TRBV9 TRBD2 CASSVGLAGGPQDTQYF TGTGCCAGCAGCGTGGGACTAGCGGGAGGACCCCAGGATACGCAGTATTTT
. TRBJ1-6 TRBV5-1 . CASQGADYNSPLHF TGCGCCAGCCAAGGGGCAGATTATAATTCACCCCTCCACTTT
. TRBJ2-1 TRBV5-1 . CASSLANLNEQFF TGCGCCAGCAGCTTGGCCAATTTGAATGAGCAGTTCTTC
. TRBJ2-1 TRBV9 TRBD2 CASSVEGTSGSEQFF TGTGCCAGCAGCGTAGAAGGGACTAGCGGATCAGAGCAGTTCTTC
few TRBJ2-4 TRBV5-4 TRBD1 CASSPGTEPYKNIQYF TGTGCCAGCAGCCCTGGGACAGAGCCCTACAAAAACATTCAGTACTTC
once TRBJ2-4 TRBV19 . CASSVAKNIQYF TGTGCCAGTAGTGTAGCCAAAAACATTCAGTACTTC
. TRBJ2-5 TRBV13 . CASSVTGFSETQYF TGTGCCAGCAGCGTTACAGGGTTTTCTGAGACCCAGTACTTC
. TRBJ2-3 TRBV10-3 TRBD2 CAISRGEGTDTQYF TGTGCCATCAGTCGGGGGGAGGGTACAGATACGCAGTATTTT
. TRBJ1-6 TRBV27 TRBD1 CASRPLDRVFDSPLHF TGTGCCAGCAGACCGCTCGACAGGGTATTTGATTCACCCCTCCACTTT
. TRBJ1-4 TRBV6-5 . CASGGQGGEKLFF TGTGCCAGCGGGGGGCAGGGCGGTGAAAAACTGTTTTTT
. TRBJ1-2 TRBV2 . CASSEQRNYGYTF TGTGCCAGCAGTGAACAGAGAAACTATGGCTACACCTTC
. TRBJ1-4 TRBV28 . CASSKRRGREKLFF TGTGCCAGCAGCAAAAGGAGGGGGAGGGAAAAACTGTTTTTT
few TRBJ1-3 TRBV30 . CAWSVVWNTIYF TGTGCCTGGAGTGTCGTGTGGAACACCATATATTTT
. TRBJ1-4 TRBV15 . CATSRDAALGKDRYEKLFF TGTGCCACCAGCAGAGATGCCGCCTTGGGGAAGGATCGCTATGAAAAACTGTTTTTT
once TRBJ2-2 TRBV10-3 . CAIKRESNTGELFF TGTGCCATCAAACGGGAATCGAACACCGGGGAGCTGTTTTTT
. TRBJ1-1 TRBV2 . CASSESLVEGGRTEAFF TGTGCCAGCAGTGAGAGCCTGGTGGAAGGGGGAAGGACTGAAGCTTTCTTT
. TRBJ1-1 TRBV18 . CASSSSKSNTEAFF TGTGCCAGCTCATCCTCTAAGTCGAACACTGAAGCTTTCTTT
once TRBJ2-3 TRBV2 . CASSAGKGVVDTQYF TGTGCCAGCAGTGCCGGAAAGGGGGTGGTAGATACGCAGTATTTT
. TRBJ1-3 TRBV9 TRBD1 CASSGQGSTIYF TGTGCCAGCAGTGGACAGGGTTCCACCATATATTTT
. TRBJ2-1 TRBV6-4 . CASSEGVYNEQFF TGTGCCAGCAGTGAGGGTGTGTACAATGAGCAGTTCTTC
. TRBJ1-3 TRBV7-9 TRBD1 CASSLSGGASGNTIYF TGTGCCAGCAGCTTATCAGGGGGCGCCTCTGGAAACACCATATATTTT
once TRBJ1-5 TRBV28 . CASSLYDSRNQPQHF TGTGCCAGCAGTTTATACGACAGTAGGAATCAGCCCCAGCATTTT
. TRBJ1-3 TRBV5-1 . CASSRDGPSGNTIYF TGCGCCAGCAGCCGGGACGGCCCCTCTGGAAACACCATATATTTT
. TRBJ1-4 TRBV10-3 . CAISDRGLKLFF TGTGCCATCAGTGATCGGGGTCTAAAACTGTTTTTT
. TRBJ1-1 TRBV6-6 . CASVGNTEAFF TGTGCCAGTGTGGGGAACACTGAAGCTTTCTTT
. TRBJ2-2 TRBV7-9 . CASSPSGTLTGELFF TGTGCCAGCAGCCCCTCCGGGACACTTACCGGGGAGCTGTTTTTT
once TRBJ2-7 TRBV6-5 TRBD1 CASSYSGTGIHEQYF TGTGCCAGCAGTTACAGTGGGACAGGGATCCACGAGCAGTACTTC
few TRBJ2-1 TRBV28 TRBD2 CASAVGGRVYNEQFF TGTGCCAGCGCGGTCGGCGGGAGGGTTTATAATGAGCAGTTCTTC
. TRBJ2-7 TRBV27 . CASSLQGPPYEQYF TGTGCCAGCAGTTTACAGGGACCTCCCTACGAGCAGTACTTC
once TRBJ2-7 TRBV7-2 . CASTPGVASYEQYF TGTGCCAGCACCCCGGGGGTGGCGTCCTACGAGCAGTACTTC
. TRBJ1-5 TRBV7-8 TRBD1 CASSLGRQGGNQPQHF TGTGCCAGCAGCTTAGGGAGACAGGGGGGCAATCAGCCCCAGCATTTT
. TRBJ2-5 TRBV30 . CAWSVIRFLRRGRHQETQYF TGTGCCTGGAGTGTAATCCGGTTTTTGCGCCGGGGTAGGCACCAAGAGACCCAGTACTTC
. TRBJ2-7 TRBV28 . CASSHPRLLYEQYF TGTGCCAGCAGTCATCCTCGGCTGCTCTACGAGCAGTACTTC
. TRBJ2-3 TRBV5-1 . CASGDTRPFF TGCGCCAGCGGTGACACTCGGCCATTTTTT
. TRBJ1-5 TRBV19 . CASESLDRRNQPQHF TGTGCCAGTGAAAGTCTGGACCGTCGAAATCAGCCCCAGCATTTT
. TRBJ1-2 TRBV27 . CASSQTALYGYTF TGTGCCAGCAGTCAGACAGCTCTCTATGGCTACACCTTC
. TRBJ1-1 TRBV28 TRBD1 CASSSIDRVDTEAFF TGTGCCAGCAGTTCTATTGACAGGGTAGATACTGAAGCTTTCTTT
. TRBJ1-2 TRBV6-6 TRBD1 CASSSDRVANYGYTF TGTGCCAGCAGCTCCGACAGGGTAGCTAACTATGGCTACACCTTC
. TRBJ1-1 TRBV9 . CASSVAGGAQNTEAFF TGTGCCAGCAGCGTAGCTGGGGGGGCCCAGAACACTGAAGCTTTCTTT
. TRBJ1-1 TRBV7-9 . CASSFSGIEAFF TGTGCCAGCAGCTTTTCAGGTATAGAAGCTTTCTTT
. TRBJ2-3 TRBV9 . CASSVGIDRTDTQYF TGTGCCAGCAGCGTAGGGATAGATCGCACAGATACGCAGTATTTT
. TRBJ2-1 TRBV19 . CASRGTDSYNEQFF TGTGCCAGTAGGGGGACCGATTCCTACAATGAGCAGTTCTTC